This T cell receptor (beta chain) was documented in a study of CD8+CD57+ T cells in acquired aplastic anemia. The CDR3 is 14 residues long. Trimming stripped 7 bases from V and 2 bases from J, with 14 bases between. CDR1 and CDR2 (germline): LNHDA, SQIVND (reference sequence). Selection for sequencing was limited to patients who had shown CD8+CD57+ cell expansion by flow cytometry. For CDR3 and TCR beta VDJ profiling, genomic DNA was the template used. TCRdb re-analysed the reads in MiXCR, keeping a single row per CDR3 protein. There are 150,000 to 200,000 distinct CDR3 sequences in the sample; about 70% occur only once, and approximately 50% lies in the top ten.

This chain joins TRBV19 and TRBJ1-2; the D is unclear. Sequences were obtained from sorted CD4+, CD8+, or CD8+CD57+ T cells (not recorded which) from PBMCs. This TCR was sampled from a human donor with aplastic anemia. The CDR3 is CASIQTPANYGYTF. The CDR3 nucleotides are TGTGCCAGTATTCAGACACCCGCCAACTATGGCTACACCTTC.